The 21 T cell receptor beta chains below all came from one sample that was sequenced in a study of cytomegalovirus exposure and HLA in healthy donors. Primers: 60 Vbeta forward and 13 Jbeta reverse. Method: immunoSEQ multiplex PCR; TCRdb's copy keeps in-frame clones and lacks some. The sample lists 100,000 to 150,000 clones; about 81% were seen once. Sequencing input: PBMCs. These receptor sequences come from a woman between 40 and 50 years old in good health and CMV-seropositive.

This chain connects TRBV30 to TRBJ2-3; maybe TRBD1 (6 bases). Germline CDR1 and CDR2: GTSNPN and SVGIG (reference sequence). This CDR3 spans 14 amino acids. Trimming took 4 bases from V and 5 from J, leaving 16 bases between them. The CDR3 DNA reads as TGTGCCTGGACGTTGGCCGGGACACAAGATACGCAGTATTTT. Protein sequence: CAWTLAGTQDTQYF.

The chain is built from TRBV4-1 and TRBJ2-3; D is unresolved. Germline CDR1 and CDR2: MGHRA and YSYEKL. This CDR3 has 13 residues. Trimming removed 0 bases at V and 6 bases at J, with 7 bases between. The CDR3: CASSQDIGDTQYF. CDR3 nucleotides: TGCGCCAGCAGCCAAGATATCGGTGATACGCAGTATTTT.

The chain combines TRBV10-3 with TRBJ1-1; 10 bases match TRBD1. Germline V gene lookup returns CDR1 ENHRY and CDR2 SYGVKD. The CDR3 is made up of 15 amino acids. With 5 bases clipped from V and 3 bases from J, the junction kept 6 bases outside the gene matches. CDR3 bases: TGTGCCATCAGTAACCAAGGGACAGGGGACACTGAAGCTTTCTTT. This encodes CAISNQGTGDTEAFF.

This clone was observed a few times. J is TRBJ2-2 and V is TRBV5-1; perhaps TRBD2 as D (7 bases). The CDR3 has 16 amino acids. Germline-derived CDR1 and CDR2 are SGHRS and YFSETQ. V was clipped by 7 bases and J by 4 bases, with 20 bases between them. CDR3 region: CASSDGGLSGTGELFF. CDR3 nucleotide sequence: TGCGCCAGCTCCGACGGGGGGCTGTCGGGCACCGGGGAGCTGTTTTTT. The entire variable domain, with the rest obtained from reference TRBV5-1 and TRBJ2-2, is as follows: KAGVTQTPRYLIKTRGQQVTLSCSPISGHRSVSWYQQTPGQGLQFLFEYFSETQRNKGNFPGRFSGRQFSNSRSEMNVSTLELGDSALYLCASSDGGLSGTGELFFGEGSRLTVL.

The rearrangement joins TRBV4-1 to TRBJ1-5; possibly TRBD1 for D (5 bases). In germline, CDR1 is MGHRA, CDR2 YSYEKL. The CDR3 is 15 amino acids. V was pared by 1 base and J by 2 bases, with 9 bases between. DNA of the CDR3: TGCGCCAGCAGCCAAGCCCAGGGTCGCAATCAGCCCCAGCATTTT. It codes for CASSQAQGRNQPQHF.

A note on this clone: Its ends do not fully match the called genes, so a read error is possible. The chain employs TRBV7-7 and TRBJ2-2; D possibly corresponds to TRBD1 (6 bases). Germline V gene lookup returns CDR1 SSHAT and CDR2 FNYEAQ (reference sequence). The CDR3 length is 13 residues. The chain's CDR3 is CASSLTGTGELFF. The DNA for the CDR3 is TGTGCTAGCAGCTTGACAGGCACCGGGGAGCTGTTTTTT.

The chain uses TRBV28 and TRBJ1-2; 7 bases map to TRBD1. CDR3 length: 15 amino acids. Germline loops: CDR1 MDHEN, CDR2 SYDVKM. V was pared by 6 bases and J by 6 bases, with 13 bases of the junction left unmatched. CDR3 bases: TGTGCCAGCAGGGGATCACAGGGGTTCGGGGATGGCTACACCTTC. The encoded protein is CASRGSQGFGDGYTF.

V is TRBV5-8 and J is TRBJ1-6; unclear D gene. Germline CDR1 and CDR2: SGHTS and YDEGEE. The CDR3 has 14 residues. V shed 0 bases and J shed 10 bases, with 11 bases lying between them. The CDR3 here is CASSLAGERSPLHF. The CDR3 DNA reads as TGTGCCAGCAGCTTGGCCGGGGAGAGATCACCCCTCCACTTT. Supplemented by reference TRBV5-8 and TRBJ1-6, the full variable domain reads EAGVTQSPTHLIKTRGQQATLRCSPISGHTSVYWYQQALGLGLQFLLWYDEGEERNRGNFPPRFSGRQFPNYSSELNVNALELEDSALYLCASSLAGERSPLHFGNGTRLTVT.

The chain is built from TRBV27 and TRBJ1-5, with 8 bases fitting TRBD1. The CDR3 length is 15 residues. CDR1 is MNHEY and CDR2 is SMNVEV in the germline V gene (reference sequence). J was trimmed by 0 bases and V by 8 bases; bases with no gene match: 6. CDR3 loop: CASGGTGNSNQPQHF. The CDR3 DNA reads TGTGCCAGCGGGGGGACAGGAAATAGCAATCAGCCCCAGCATTTT.

V usage is TRBV14 and J usage is TRBJ2-2; no clear D. CDR1 and CDR2 from the germline V gene are SGHDN and FVKESK. Trimming stripped 4 bases from V and 0 bases from J, with 15 bases between. The CDR3 runs 17 residues. The CDR3 DNA is TGTGCCAGCAGCCCCTCTACTGGTCGTACGAACACCGGGGAGCTGTTTTTT. Amino acids: CASSPSTGRTNTGELFF.

The V gene is TRBV28, the J gene TRBJ2-1; 11 bases are shared with TRBD2. Germline trimming cut 3 bases from V and 6 bases from J; bases unmatched to any gene: 7. Germline CDR1 reads MDHEN; CDR2 reads SYDVKM. This CDR3 spans 16 amino acids. CDR3 DNA sequence: TGTGCCAGCAGTTTGTTCACTAGCGGGAGCGGCAATGAGCAGTTCTTC. Translating it yields CASSLFTSGSGNEQFF.

The J gene is TRBJ2-7, the V gene TRBV6-5, with a weak D call TRBD1 (6 bases). Per germline, CDR1 MNHEY and CDR2 SVGAGI. This CDR3 has 16 amino acids. Trimming took 0 bases from V and 3 from J, leaving 15 bases between them. The CDR3 is CASSYSIAAGDYEQYF. In DNA form, the CDR3 reads TGTGCCAGCAGTTACTCGATCGCGGCAGGGGACTACGAGCAGTACTTC.

The J gene is TRBJ1-2, the V gene TRBV29-1; 7 bases align to TRBD1. The CDR3 is 12 residues long. The V segment lost 6 bases and the J segment 3 bases; nucleotides outside the gene matches: 4. Per germline, CDR1 SQVTM and CDR2 ANQGSEA. CDR3 bases: TGCAGCGTCAAGGGACAGCACTATGGCTACACCTTC. Protein product: CSVKGQHYGYTF.

The chain combines TRBV5-4 with TRBJ2-1, with 10 bases identical to TRBD2. The CDR3 covers 16 residues. The V and J ends lost 4 bases and 2 bases, in that order; junction bases with no gene match: 6. The germline V gene encodes CDR1 SGHNT and CDR2 YYREEE (reference sequence). The CDR3 sequence is CASSILAGGTYNEQFF. Here the CDR3 DNA reads TGTGCCAGCAGCATATTAGCGGGAGGAACCTACAATGAGCAGTTCTTC. The full variable domain, with the rest looked up from reference TRBV5-4 and TRBJ2-1, is ETGVTQSPTHLIKTRGQQVTLRCSSQSGHNTVSWYQQALGQGPQFIFQYYREEENGRGNFPPRFSGLQFPNYSSELNVNALELDDSALYLCASSILAGGTYNEQFFGPGTRLTVL.

This clone has only one observation. The rearrangement joins TRBV5-1 to TRBJ2-7; a weak D match, TRBD1 (6 bases). V lost 5 bases, J lost 3 bases, and 18 bases lay in between. The CDR3 spans 15 residues. In germline, CDR1 is SGHRS, CDR2 YFSETQ. The CDR3 DNA follows: TGCGCCAGCAGTCTAAACACAGGGTTTTACTACGAGCAGTACTTC. Amino acids: CASSLNTGFYYEQYF.

The sample holds one count of this clone. The chain combines TRBV19 with TRBJ1-5, with D perhaps matching TRBD1 (6 bases). Trimming removed 4 bases at V and 2 bases at J, with 12 bases between. The CDR3 has 15 residues. Germline assignment: CDR1 LNHDA and CDR2 SQIVND (reference sequence). For the CDR3, the DNA is TGTGCCAGTAGTACAGGGGTTACGGGCAATCAGCCCCAGCATTTT. Translation gives CASSTGVTGNQPQHF.

This clone was observed a single time. This chain uses TRBV15 with TRBJ2-1; the D is unclear. This CDR3 has 18 amino acids. Germline lookup yields CDR1 LNHNV and CDR2 YYDKDF (reference sequence). V dropped 1 base and J dropped 6 bases, with 22 bases sitting between them. The CDR3 nucleotides read TGTGCCACCAGCAGAGGAGGCAGCCGGTCCTACCCGGGCAATGAGCAGTTCTTC. Encoded protein: CATSRGGSRSYPGNEQFF.

The chain combines TRBV30 with TRBJ2-2, with a tentative D call TRBD2 (5 bases). This CDR3 is 12 amino acids long. Germline V gene sequence: CDR1 GTSNPN, CDR2 SVGIG (reference sequence). With 7 bases removed from V and 9 bases from J, the gap between germline ends came to 15 bases. The CDR3 protein is CASEPGKRELFF. The CDR3, as DNA: TGTGCCTCAGAACCGGGAAAAAGGGAGCTGTTTTTT.

V is TRBV29-1 and J is TRBJ2-1, with D tentatively TRBD2 (5 bases). Deletions cut 3 bases from V and 6 bases from J, with 9 bases between. CDR1 is SQVTM, CDR2 ANQGSEA, per germline. This CDR3 comprises 12 residues. The CDR3 here is CSVETTRNEQFF. The CDR3 region has the DNA TGCAGCGTTGAGACTACCCGCAATGAGCAGTTCTTC.

The table lists this clone with a count of one. V and J are TRBV19 and TRBJ1-2, with TRBD1 as a possible D gene (6 bases). Germline CDR1 and CDR2: LNHDA and SQIVND (reference sequence). The length of the CDR3 is 17 residues. Trimming shortened V by 3 bases and J by 4 bases, and 21 bases separated the two germline ends. CDR3 DNA: TGTGCCAGTAGTATCTCAGGACAGACAACGGGGACCTATGGCTACACCTTC. Amino acid sequence: CASSISGQTTGTYGYTF. Full variable domain (missing parts from reference TRBV19 and TRBJ1-2): DGGITQSPKYLFRKEGQNVTLSCEQNLNHDAMYWYRQDPGQGLRLIYYSQIVNDFQKGDIAEGYSVSREKKESFPLTVTSAQKNPTAFYLCASSISGQTTGTYGYTFGSGTRLTVV.

The V and J genes are TRBV28 and TRBJ2-1, with 10 bases fitting TRBD2. This CDR3 spans 20 amino acids. Germline CDR1 MDHEN, CDR2 SYDVKM. Losses at the gene ends were 3 bases for V and 4 bases for J; bases not matched to a gene: 18. Written as DNA, the CDR3 is TGTGCCAGCAGTTTGGGACTGGGGAGCGGGAGGGCCCCCACGTACAATGAGCAGTTCTTC. This codes for CASSLGLGSGRAPTYNEQFF.